Each of the 14 T cell receptor beta chains below was sequenced from the same sample in a study of T-cell reconstitution after alpha-beta-depleted transplantation in children. Preparation of the TCRbeta library involved a method that used unique molecular identifiers. TCRdb fed the PCR reads into MiXCR, producing one record per CDR3 protein. The table includes around 700,000 distinct CDR3 sequences, around 12% detected once. Specimen: PBMCs, collected before TCRalphabeta/CD19-depleted stem cell transplant. The receptors come from a girl aged 2-15 years with congenital amegakaryocytic thrombocytopenia, due to receive a stem cell transplant.

This clonotype has at least ten counts. This sequence joins TRBV20-1 and TRBJ2-7; 8 bases fit TRBD1. The CDR3 runs 13 residues. Germline trimming cut 5 bases from V and 2 bases from J; bases unmatched to any gene: 5. Germline CDR1 and CDR2: DFQATT and SNEGSKA (reference sequence). DNA of the CDR3: TGCAGTGCTCGCCGGGACAGGACCTACGAGCAGTACTTC. Protein: CSARRDRTYEQYF.

This chain uses TRBV11-2 with TRBJ1-6, with D possibly TRBD1 on 5 matching bases. CDR3 length: 16 residues. V was pared by 3 bases and J by 1 base, with 10 bases between. Germline V gene data show CDR1 as SGHAT and CDR2 as FQNNGV. The chain's CDR3 is CASSFGGGSYNSPLHF. The CDR3 DNA sequence: TGTGCCAGCAGCTTTGGCGGGGGATCCTATAATTCACCCCTCCACTTT. The variable domain in full, completed from reference TRBV11-2 and TRBJ1-6, reads EAGVAQSPRYKIIEKRQSVAFWCNPISGHATLYWYQQILGQGPKLLIQFQNNGVVDDSQLPKDRFSAERLKGVDSTLKIQPAKLEDSAVYLCASSFGGGSYNSPLHFGNGTRLTVT.

The J gene is TRBJ2-2, the V gene TRBV5-4, with D perhaps TRBD1 (6 bases). This CDR3 comprises 14 residues. Per germline, CDR1 SGHNT and CDR2 YYREEE (reference sequence). V shed 4 bases and J shed 4 bases, with 11 bases lying between them. This CDR3 reads CASSPARGTGELFF. CDR3 in DNA: TGTGCCAGCAGCCCCGCCAGGGGCACCGGGGAGCTGTTTTTT.

The sample holds a few counts of this clonotype. The chain uses TRBV9 and TRBJ2-3; D is unclear. CDR1 and CDR2 from the germline V gene are SGDLS and YYNGEE. The length of the CDR3 is 15 residues. Deletions cut 4 bases from V and 2 bases from J, with 14 bases between. Here the CDR3 reads CASSPWSEITDTQYF. The CDR3 nucleotides read TGTGCCAGCAGCCCCTGGTCGGAAATCACAGATACGCAGTATTTT.

The chain is built from TRBV9 and TRBJ2-1; TRBD2 agrees at 10 bases. The V gene's germline CDR1 is SGDLS and CDR2 YYNGEE. The CDR3 length is 17 residues. The trim removed 2 bases at V and 10 bases at J, leaving 15 bases unmatched. CDR3 protein: CASSVPLDLGLAVEQFF. DNA for the CDR3: TGTGCCAGCAGCGTCCCCTTGGACCTAGGACTAGCGGTAGAGCAGTTCTTC. Together with reference TRBV9 and TRBJ2-1, the CDR3 gives the full variable domain: DSGVTQTPKHLITATGQRVTLRCSPRSGDLSVYWYQQSLDQGLQFLIQYYNGEERAKGNILERFSAQQFPDLHSELNLSSLELGDSALYFCASSVPLDLGLAVEQFFGPGTRLTVL.

This clonotype was found many times. This rearrangement joins TRBV7-9 to TRBJ2-7; D may be TRBD2 (5 bases). Between the trimmed V and J ends, which lost 5 bases and 4 bases, there was a span of 18 bases. CDR1 SEHNR and CDR2 FQNEAQ come from the germline V gene (reference sequence). The CDR3 extends over 15 amino acids. The CDR3 nucleotides read TGTGCCAGCAGCCCCCGGGCGGGTATGACATACGAGCAGTACTTC. Translating it yields CASSPRAGMTYEQYF.

This rearrangement joins TRBV19 to TRBJ1-5; D possibly corresponds to TRBD1 (5 bases). Trimming took off 6 bases at V and 2 bases at J, with 14 bases between the two ends. The CDR3 consists of 15 residues. Germline CDR1 and CDR2: LNHDA and SQIVND (reference sequence). CDR3 in DNA: TGTGCCAGTAGACCAGGGATCTGGGGCAATCAGCCCCAGCATTTT. Residues: CASRPGIWGNQPQHF.

The CDR3 loop is CASSQVTVNNEKLFF. In nucleotides, the CDR3 is TGTGCCAGCAGCCAAGTGACGGTGAATAATGAAAAACTGTTTTTT. The V and J genes are TRBV3-1 and TRBJ1-4, with D uncertain. Trimming shortened V by 1 base and J by 4 bases, and 10 bases separated the two germline ends. The germline V gene encodes CDR1 LGHDT and CDR2 YNNKEL (reference sequence). CDR3 size: 15 residues.

This sequence joins TRBV20-1 and TRBJ2-5; tentative D call: TRBD2 (5 bases). Trimming cost V 4 bases and J 2 bases, with 20 bases left between them. The germline CDR1 and CDR2 sequences are DFQATT and SNEGSKA (reference sequence). This CDR3 comprises 16 residues. CDR3 sequence (DNA): TGCAGTGCTACTCGGCTTCGCGGAGGCAATCAAGAGACCCAGTACTTC. Translation: CSATRLRGGNQETQYF.

The rearrangement links TRBV27 to TRBJ2-6; 7 nucleotides align to TRBD2. J was trimmed by 0 bases and V by 2 bases; bases with no gene match: 4. Germline CDR1 and CDR2: MNHEY and SMNVEV (reference sequence). The CDR3 contains 17 residues. This CDR3 is CASSLIGEGSGANVLTF. DNA for the CDR3: TGTGCCAGCAGTTTAATCGGGGAGGGCTCTGGGGCCAACGTCCTGACTTTC.

A few counts support this clonotype. This chain's CDR3 is CSVGGQDAGYTF. The CDR3 DNA reads as TGCAGCGTTGGGGGACAGGATGCTGGCTACACCTTC. This chain links TRBV29-1 with TRBJ1-2; 8 nucleotides agree with TRBD1. Unmatched junction bases numbered 5, after V lost 4 bases and J lost 7 bases. The CDR3 length is 12 residues. Germline-derived CDR1 and CDR2 are SQVTM and ANQGSEA.

This clonotype was seen only a few times. The rearrangement uses TRBV20-1 and TRBJ1-5; 11 positions agree with TRBD1. Germline V gene lookup returns CDR1 DFQATT and CDR2 SNEGSKA (reference sequence). The CDR3 is made up of 15 amino acids. With V trimmed by 7 bases and J by 10 bases, 15 bases remained unmatched. CDR3 coding DNA: TGCAGTGTTCAGCTGGGACAGGGGGGAGCGGGTCCCCAGCATTTT. Amino acid sequence: CSVQLGQGGAGPQHF.

This clonotype was seen repeatedly, ten times or more. The J gene is TRBJ1-5, the V gene TRBV28, with a possible D match to TRBD1 (6 bases). The CDR3 runs 13 residues. Germline CDR1 MDHEN, CDR2 SYDVKM. V lost 6 bases and J 7 bases, leaving 13 bases between the germline ends. CDR3 residues: CASSPGVRQPQHF. CDR3 bases: TGTGCCAGCAGCCCAGGGGTAAGGCAGCCCCAGCATTTT.

This clonotype has only a few counts. The chain links TRBV24-1 to TRBJ2-1; D call uncertain. Trimming took 0 bases from V and 10 from J, leaving 21 bases between them. The CDR3 sequence is 17 residues long. Germline V CDR1 and CDR2: KGHDR, SFDVKD. CDR3 nucleotides: TGTGCCACCAGTGATTTGAAGGGCGGTGAAGGGCTGGGCGAGCAGTTCTTC. Amino acids: CATSDLKGGEGLGEQFF.